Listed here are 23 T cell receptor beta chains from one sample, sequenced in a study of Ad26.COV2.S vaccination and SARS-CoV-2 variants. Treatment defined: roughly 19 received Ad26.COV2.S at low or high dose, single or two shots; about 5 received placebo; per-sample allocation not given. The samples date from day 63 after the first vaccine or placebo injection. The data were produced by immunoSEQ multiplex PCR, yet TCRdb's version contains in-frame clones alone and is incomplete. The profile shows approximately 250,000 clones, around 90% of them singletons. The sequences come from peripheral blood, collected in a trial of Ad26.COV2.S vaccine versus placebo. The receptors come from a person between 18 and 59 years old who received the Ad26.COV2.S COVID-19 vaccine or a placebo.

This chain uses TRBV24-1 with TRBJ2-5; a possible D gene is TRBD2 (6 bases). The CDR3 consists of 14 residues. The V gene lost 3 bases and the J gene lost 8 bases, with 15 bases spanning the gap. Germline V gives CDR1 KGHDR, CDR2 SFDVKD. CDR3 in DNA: TGTGCCACCAGTGATCCGTCCCGGGACTTTACCCAGTACTTC. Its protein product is CATSDPSRDFTQYF.

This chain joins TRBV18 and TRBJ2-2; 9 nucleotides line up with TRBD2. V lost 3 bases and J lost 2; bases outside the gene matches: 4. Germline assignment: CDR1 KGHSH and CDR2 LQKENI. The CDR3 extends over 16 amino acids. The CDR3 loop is CASSPPSGTNTGELFF. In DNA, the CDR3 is TGTGCCAGCTCACCGCCTAGCGGGACAAACACCGGGGAGCTGTTTTTT.

Here the CDR3 reads CASSLVGTGLFWGYTF. CDR3 coding DNA: TGTGCCAGCAGCTTAGTGGGGACAGGACTGTTTTGGGGCTACACCTTC. This chain joins TRBV7-9 and TRBJ1-2; 8 bases are shared with TRBD1. V shed 1 base, J shed 8 bases, and the junction held 12 bases outside the gene matches. Germline lookup yields CDR1 SEHNR and CDR2 FQNEAQ (reference sequence). This CDR3 has 16 residues. Full variable domain (outside the CDR3, taken from reference TRBV7-9 and TRBJ1-2): DTGVSQNPRHKITKRGQNVTFRCDPISEHNRLYWYRQTLGQGPEFLTYFQNEAQLEKSRLLSDRFSAERPKGSFSTLEIQRTEQGDSAMYLCASSLVGTGLFWGYTFGSGTRLTVV.

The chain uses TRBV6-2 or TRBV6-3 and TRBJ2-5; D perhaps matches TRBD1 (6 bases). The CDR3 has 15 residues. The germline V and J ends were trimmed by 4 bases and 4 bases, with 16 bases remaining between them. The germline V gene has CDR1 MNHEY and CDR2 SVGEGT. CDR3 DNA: TGTGCCAGCAGTTTTACAGGGCCGCGTGGAGAGACCCAGTACTTC. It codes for CASSFTGPRGETQYF.

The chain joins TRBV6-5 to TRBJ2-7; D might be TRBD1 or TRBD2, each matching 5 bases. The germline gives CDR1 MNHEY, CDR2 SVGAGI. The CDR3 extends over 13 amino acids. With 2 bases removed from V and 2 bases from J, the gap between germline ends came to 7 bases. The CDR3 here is CASSYRDAYEQYF. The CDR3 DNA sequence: TGTGCCAGCAGTTACCGGGACGCCTACGAGCAGTACTTC.

The CDR3 DNA sequence: TGTGCCAGCAGCCCGGGGCGCGCCCTCTCCTACGAGCAGTACTTC. It translates to CASSPGRALSYEQYF. The chain couples TRBV6-5 to TRBJ2-7; perhaps D is TRBD1 or TRBD2 (5 bases each). V was cut by 6 bases and J by 0 bases, with 15 bases left in between. The CDR3 is made up of 15 amino acids. The germline gives CDR1 MNHEY, CDR2 SVGAGI.

The CDR3 DNA reads as TGTGCCAGCAGCCAAGAGGAGGGGATGAACACTGAAGCTTTCTTT. Encoded protein: CASSQEEGMNTEAFF. V gene TRBV14 combines with J gene TRBJ1-1, with D maybe TRBD1 (5 bases). The CDR3 covers 15 residues. Germline CDR1 reads SGHDN; CDR2 reads FVKESK. The ends were cut back, 0 bases at V and 0 bases at J, with 8 bases in the middle.

CDR3 amino acids: CSVTDNYGYTF. CDR3 DNA sequence: TGCAGCGTTACAGATAACTATGGCTACACCTTC. The rearrangement joins TRBV29-1 to TRBJ1-2; no clear D. Trimming stripped 5 bases from V and 1 base from J, with 5 bases between. Germline lookup yields CDR1 SQVTM and CDR2 ANQGSEA. The CDR3 is 11 amino acids.

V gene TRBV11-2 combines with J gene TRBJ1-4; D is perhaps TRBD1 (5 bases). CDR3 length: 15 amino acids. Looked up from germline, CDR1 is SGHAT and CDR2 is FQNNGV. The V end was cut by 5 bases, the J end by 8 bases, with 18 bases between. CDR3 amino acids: CASSLRGGAGEKLFF. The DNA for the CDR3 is TGTGCCAGCAGCCTAAGGGGCGGGGCGGGGGAAAAACTGTTTTTT.

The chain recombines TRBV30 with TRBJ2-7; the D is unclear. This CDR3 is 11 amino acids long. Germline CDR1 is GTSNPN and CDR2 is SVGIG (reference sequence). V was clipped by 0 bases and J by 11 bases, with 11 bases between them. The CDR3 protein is CAWSVSGAEYF. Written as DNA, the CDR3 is TGTGCCTGGAGTGTGTCCGGCGCGGAGTACTTC.

DNA of the CDR3: TGCGCCAGCAGTGAGAAGGGCCCCCATGGCTACACCTTC. Its protein product is CASSEKGPHGYTF. The chain links TRBV10-1 to TRBJ1-2, with unresolved D. The CDR3 consists of 13 residues. V shed 2 bases and J shed 6 bases, with 10 bases lying between them. Germline CDR1 and CDR2: WNHNN and SYGVQD (reference sequence).

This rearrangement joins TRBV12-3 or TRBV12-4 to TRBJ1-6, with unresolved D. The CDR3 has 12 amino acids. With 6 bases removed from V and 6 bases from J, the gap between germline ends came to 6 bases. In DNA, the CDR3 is TGTGCCAGCAGCCGACTTAATTCACCCCTCCACTTT. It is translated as CASSRLNSPLHF.

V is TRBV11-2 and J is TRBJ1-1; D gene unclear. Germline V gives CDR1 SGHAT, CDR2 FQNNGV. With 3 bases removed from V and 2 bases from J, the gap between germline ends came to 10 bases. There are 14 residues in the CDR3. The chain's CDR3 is CASSFGKGNTEAFF. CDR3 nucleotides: TGTGCCAGCAGCTTTGGGAAGGGCAACACTGAAGCTTTCTTT.

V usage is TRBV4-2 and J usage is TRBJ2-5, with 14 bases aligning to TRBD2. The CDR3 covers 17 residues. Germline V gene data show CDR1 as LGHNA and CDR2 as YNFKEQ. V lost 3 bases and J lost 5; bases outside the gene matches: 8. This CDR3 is CASSHRTSGGLGETQYF. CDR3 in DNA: TGTGCCAGCAGCCACCGGACTAGCGGGGGGCTCGGCGAGACCCAGTACTTC.

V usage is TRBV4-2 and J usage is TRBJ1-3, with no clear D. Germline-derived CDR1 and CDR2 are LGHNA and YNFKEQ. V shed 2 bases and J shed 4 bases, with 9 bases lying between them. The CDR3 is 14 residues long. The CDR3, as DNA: TGTGCCAGCAGCCAAAATCTCATCGGAAACACCATATATTTT. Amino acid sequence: CASSQNLIGNTIYF.

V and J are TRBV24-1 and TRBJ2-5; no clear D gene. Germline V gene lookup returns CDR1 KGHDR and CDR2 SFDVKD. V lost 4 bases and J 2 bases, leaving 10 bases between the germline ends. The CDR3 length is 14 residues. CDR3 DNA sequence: TGTGCCACCAGTGACGACACCTCACAAGAGACCCAGTACTTC. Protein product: CATSDDTSQETQYF.

The CDR3 DNA is TGTGCCATCAGTAGCCGCCGGGACAGGGACGGCAATCAGCCCCAGCATTTT. It translates to CAISSRRDRDGNQPQHF. The rearrangement uses TRBV10-3 and TRBJ1-5, with 9 positions matching TRBD1. Per germline, CDR1 ENHRY and CDR2 SYGVKD. CDR3 length: 17 amino acids. Losses at the gene ends were 5 bases for V and 2 bases for J; bases not matched to a gene: 10.

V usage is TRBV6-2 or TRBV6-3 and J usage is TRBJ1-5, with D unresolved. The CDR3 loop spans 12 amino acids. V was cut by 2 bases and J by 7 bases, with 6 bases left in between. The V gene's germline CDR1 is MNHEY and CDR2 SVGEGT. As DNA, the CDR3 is TGTGCCAGCAGTTACGTAGGGCAGCCCCAGCATTTT. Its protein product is CASSYVGQPQHF.

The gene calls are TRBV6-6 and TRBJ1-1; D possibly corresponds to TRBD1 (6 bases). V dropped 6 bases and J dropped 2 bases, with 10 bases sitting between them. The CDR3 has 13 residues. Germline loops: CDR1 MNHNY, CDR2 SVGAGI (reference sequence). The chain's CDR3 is CASRIQGNTEAFF. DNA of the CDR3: TGTGCCAGCAGGATACAGGGTAACACTGAAGCTTTCTTT.

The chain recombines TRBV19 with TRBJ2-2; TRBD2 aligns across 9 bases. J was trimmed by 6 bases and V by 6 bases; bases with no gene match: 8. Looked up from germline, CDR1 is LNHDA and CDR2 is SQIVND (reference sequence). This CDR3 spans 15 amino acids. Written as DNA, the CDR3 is TGTGCCAGTAGATTAGCGGGAGACCTGGCCGGGGAGCTGTTTTTT. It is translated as CASRLAGDLAGELFF.

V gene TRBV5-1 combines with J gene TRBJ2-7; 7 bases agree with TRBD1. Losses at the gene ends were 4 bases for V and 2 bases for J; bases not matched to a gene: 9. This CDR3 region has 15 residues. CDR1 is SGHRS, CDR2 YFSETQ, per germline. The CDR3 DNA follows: TGCGCCAGCAGCCCGGTGCTGGGACAGCCCTACGAGCAGTACTTC. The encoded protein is CASSPVLGQPYEQYF.

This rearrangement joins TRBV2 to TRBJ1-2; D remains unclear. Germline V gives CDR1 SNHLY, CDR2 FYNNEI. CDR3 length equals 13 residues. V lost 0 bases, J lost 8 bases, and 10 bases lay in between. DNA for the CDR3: TGTGCCAGCAGTGAAGCCGTAGAGAGGGGCTACACCTTC. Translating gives CASSEAVERGYTF.

CDR3 in amino acids: CASSLVTGRGTQYF. In DNA, the CDR3 is TGTGCCAGCAGCTTAGTAACAGGGCGGGGGACCCAGTACTTC. The V and J genes are TRBV11-2 and TRBJ2-5; D tentatively fits TRBD1 or TRBD2 (6 bases each). Deletions cut 1 base from V and 7 bases from J, with 13 bases between. This CDR3 has 14 residues. CDR1 is SGHAT, CDR2 FQNNGV, per germline.